These 14 T cell receptor beta chains were all obtained from the same sample, sequenced in a study of CD8 T cells in Susac syndrome. Random hexamers primed reverse transcription of roughly 0.5 to 1 ug RNA. TCRdb reprocessed the immunoSEQ multiplex PCR reads via MiXCR and lists one record per CDR3 protein. The data show around 230,000 distinct CDR3 sequences, with roughly 96% seen just once and about 0.088% held by the top ten. The source material was CD4+ T cells from PBMCs. The receptors originated from a human donor with multiple sclerosis.

The V gene is TRBV6-6, the J gene TRBJ2-7; possible D gene TRBD2, 6 bases. The CDR3 totals 12 residues. From germline, CDR1 is MNHNY and CDR2 SVGAGI (reference sequence). Deletions cut 6 bases from V and 3 bases from J, with 9 bases between. DNA for the CDR3: TGTGCCAGCAGCATGGGGGGCTACGAGCAGTACTTC. Its translation is CASSMGGYEQYF.

This sequence joins TRBV20-1 and TRBJ1-1; TRBD1 matches at 8 bases. In germline, CDR1 is DFQATT, CDR2 SNEGSKA (reference sequence). The V and J ends lost 8 bases and 11 bases, in that order; junction bases with no gene match: 22. The CDR3 sequence is 15 residues long. CDR3 DNA sequence: TGCAGTCCACTTACAGGATGGACAGGGACAGTTAAGGCTTTCTTT. Amino acids: CSPLTGWTGTVKAFF.

The table lists this clonotype with a count of one. V and J are TRBV20-1 and TRBJ2-6; D not certain. Germline lookup yields CDR1 DFQATT and CDR2 SNEGSKA (reference sequence). This CDR3 is 16 amino acids long. Trimming removed 5 bases at V and 0 bases at J, with 14 bases between. CDR3: CSASVGSTSGANVLTF. CDR3 bases: TGCAGTGCTTCCGTAGGCTCAACCTCTGGGGCCAACGTCCTGACTTTC.

This clonotype was detected once. J is TRBJ2-3 and V is TRBV12-3 or TRBV12-4; the D gene could be TRBD1 or TRBD2 (5 bases each). The V end lost 3 bases, the J end lost 4 bases, and 17 bases lay between the germline ends. The CDR3 sequence is 16 residues long. For the CDR3, the DNA is TGTGCCAGCAGTTTCTTACACGGGGCCGTGCCAGATACGCAGTATTTT. This gives the protein CASSFLHGAVPDTQYF.

The rearrangement links TRBV3-1 to TRBJ2-3; D ambiguous. In germline, CDR1 is LGHDT, CDR2 YNNKEL (reference sequence). The CDR3 is 11 residues long. V lost 4 bases, J lost 10 bases, and 9 bases lay in between. This chain's CDR3 is CASSRVDAQYF. The CDR3 DNA follows: TGTGCCAGCAGCCGAGTGGATGCGCAGTATTTT.

The chain employs TRBV20-1 and TRBJ2-7; a weak D match, TRBD1 (6 bases). V lost 3 bases to trimming and J lost 3 bases, with 15 bases between them. The CDR3 covers 14 residues. Germline V gives CDR1 DFQATT, CDR2 SNEGSKA (reference sequence). CDR3 bases: TGCAGTGCTAGTGCAGGGGCTGGAAACTACGAGCAGTACTTC. Translation gives CSASAGAGNYEQYF.

The chain combines TRBV19 with TRBJ2-5, with D perhaps TRBD1 or TRBD2 (6 bases each). This CDR3 is built from 15 residues. Germline V gives CDR1 LNHDA, CDR2 SQIVND (reference sequence). The V and J ends lost 6 bases and 9 bases respectively, with 23 bases between them. The CDR3 region is CASRSRWGPWEAQYF. CDR3 in DNA: TGTGCCAGTAGGAGCCGTTGGGGGCCATGGGAGGCCCAGTACTTC.

The V gene is TRBV25-1, the J gene TRBJ1-2; D is unclear. The CDR3 sequence is 11 residues long. Per the germline V gene, CDR1 is MGHDK and CDR2 is SYGVNS. Deletions cut 1 base from V and 14 bases from J, with 11 bases between. The CDR3, as DNA: TGTGCCAGCAGTGAATCGAACGTCCAGACCTTC. The encoded protein is CASSESNVQTF.

The J gene is TRBJ2-5, the V gene TRBV4-1; 9 positions agree with TRBD1. The CDR3 spans 14 residues. CDR1 is MGHRA, CDR2 YSYEKL, per germline. Losses at the gene ends were 1 base for V and 6 bases for J; bases not matched to a gene: 3. CDR3 in amino acids: CASSQGDRDQTQYF. For the CDR3, the DNA is TGCGCCAGCAGCCAAGGGGACAGGGACCAGACCCAGTACTTC.

This chain links TRBV20-1 with TRBJ1-5, with a tentative D call TRBD1 (5 bases). CDR1 is DFQATT and CDR2 is SNEGSKA in the germline V gene (reference sequence). The CDR3 extends over 15 amino acids. Trimming stripped 2 bases from V and 7 bases from J, with 18 bases between. CDR3 sequence (DNA): TGCAGTGCTAGATCCTGGGACCGCTTTGGGCAGCCCCAGCATTTT. Its translation is CSARSWDRFGQPQHF.

In its sample, this clonotype was seen once. This chain uses TRBV9 with TRBJ2-2, with D unclear. Germline V gene sequence: CDR1 SGDLS, CDR2 YYNGEE. There are 16 residues in the CDR3. Trimming removed 2 bases at V and 2 bases at J, with 13 bases between. CDR3 residues: CASSVLGQSNTGELFF. The CDR3 DNA reads TGTGCCAGCAGCGTCTTAGGTCAGAGTAACACCGGGGAGCTGTTTTTT.

The rearrangement joins TRBV18 to TRBJ1-2; 7 bases map to TRBD1. The CDR3 is 14 residues long. J gave up 8 bases and V 4 bases, and 10 bases lay outside the gene matches. The germline V gene has CDR1 KGHSH and CDR2 LQKENI. The chain's CDR3 is CASSQDRLQEGYTF. For the CDR3, the DNA is TGTGCCAGCTCACAGGACAGGCTACAGGAGGGCTACACCTTC.

The chain employs TRBV20-1 and TRBJ1-2, with TRBD1 matching over 11 bases. This CDR3 has 15 amino acids. Germline V gives CDR1 DFQATT, CDR2 SNEGSKA (reference sequence). J was trimmed by 5 bases and V by 5 bases; bases with no gene match: 10. Here the CDR3 DNA reads TGCAGTGCTCGTAGGACAGGGGGCTTTGGATATGGCTACACCTTC. As protein: CSARRTGGFGYGYTF.

The chain has TRBV25-1 and TRBJ2-3; 9 bases fit TRBD1. After removal of 6 bases from V and 4 bases from J, the junction contained 17 bases not matched to a gene. Germline CDR1 reads MGHDK; CDR2 reads SYGVNS. The CDR3 contains 18 residues. Written as DNA, the CDR3 is TGTGCCAGCAGCACCGCATCGTGGGACAGGGATGGGGCAGATACGCAGTATTTT. It translates to CASSTASWDRDGADTQYF.